The clone carrying this T cell receptor beta chain showed up just a few times. The antigen remains undetermined. This sample stems from a study of post-analysis software for immune sequencing data. Study-wide context: Relapsing-remitting, secondary progressive and progressive-relapsing forms of multiple sclerosis all featured among disease courses.

V was trimmed by 2 bases and J by 0 bases, leaving 7 bases between them. The CDR3 covers 14 residues. Germline V lookup: CDR1 SGHRS, CDR2 YFSETQ. Unique-molecular-identifier-tagged TCR beta cDNA libraries were used. T cells numbering roughly 0.95 to 10 million yielded roughly 0.5 million cDNA molecules. Each CDR3 protein is one row after TCRdb ran MiXCR on the PCR reads. The sample includes 820,000 or so distinct CDR3 sequences, approximately 53% of them seen just once. Study results and limitations: There was significantly lower normalized Chao1 diversity in multiple sclerosis patients than in controls. Strong co-clustering by F measure linked samples that shared a preparation batch. About five TRBV segments appeared more often in patients than in controls, and TRBV5-6, TRBV5-1 and TRBV20-1 were among these.

The sample taken for sequencing was blood. The J gene is TRBJ2-3, the V gene TRBV5-1; D gene unclear. This clonotype was sampled from a girl aged 10-17 years with multiple sclerosis. The CDR3: CASSLGISTDTQYF. Written as DNA, the CDR3 is TGCGCCAGCAGCTTAGGCATTAGCACAGATACGCAGTATTTT.